These 32 T cell receptor beta chains were all obtained from the same sample, sequenced in a study of T-cell reconstitution after alpha-beta-depleted transplantation in children. Preparation of the TCRbeta library was carried out with unique molecular identifiers. TCRdb re-analysed the PCR reads in MiXCR, keeping a single row per CDR3 protein. The sample lists hundreds of thousands of distinct CDR3 sequences; 20% to 30% were seen once. Sample: PBMCs, mostly from graft donor cells, taken 360 days after TCRalphabeta/CD19-depleted stem cell transplant. Source of these receptors: a female patient aged 2 to 10 who had a stem cell transplant for congenital amegakaryocytic thrombocytopenia, so the T cells may come from the graft donor.

This clonotype was picked up a small number of times. V gene TRBV14 combines with J gene TRBJ2-1; D is perhaps TRBD1 (5 bases). V was trimmed by 6 bases and J by 15 bases, leaving 18 bases between them. Per the germline V gene, CDR1 is SGHDN and CDR2 is FVKESK. This CDR3 has 12 residues. CDR3 protein: CASSLRQSLLFF. For the CDR3, the DNA is TGTGCCAGCAGTCTCCGACAGTCTCTTCTGTTCTTC.

This chain links TRBV28 with TRBJ1-6, with a possible D match to TRBD1 (6 bases). V was pared by 7 bases and J by 5 bases, with 21 bases between. Per germline, CDR1 MDHEN and CDR2 SYDVKM. The CDR3 runs to 17 residues. The CDR3 DNA sequence: TGTGCCAGCACCACTCAGATTTTCGGGACAAATAATTCACCCCTCCACTTT. Translation gives CASTTQIFGTNNSPLHF. Supplemented by reference TRBV28 and TRBJ1-6, the full variable domain reads DVKVTQSSRYLVKRTGEKVFLECVQDMDHENMFWYRQDPGLGLRLIYFSYDVKMKEKGDIPEGYSVSREKKERFSLILESASTNQTSMYLCASTTQIFGTNNSPLHFGNGTRLTVT.

V and J are TRBV12-3 or TRBV12-4 and TRBJ2-3, with D perhaps TRBD2 (6 bases). V dropped 8 bases and J dropped 1 base, with 16 bases sitting between them. The CDR3 contains 15 residues. The CDR3 is CASARWGVGTDTQYF. The CDR3 DNA reads as TGTGCCAGCGCTCGGTGGGGGGTCGGCACAGATACGCAGTATTTT.

The gene calls are TRBV4-2 and TRBJ1-1; a weak D match, TRBD1 (6 bases). V lost 4 bases and J lost 4, with 19 bases in between. CDR3 length: 16 amino acids. CDR1 is LGHNA, CDR2 YNFKEQ, per germline. CDR3 sequence reads: CASSRASRGVITEAFF. The CDR3 coding sequence is TGTGCCAGCAGCCGCGCTTCCAGGGGAGTAATCACTGAAGCTTTCTTT.

The chain links TRBV25-1 to TRBJ1-2, with a weak D call TRBD1 (5 bases). The germline gives CDR1 MGHDK, CDR2 SYGVNS. Trimming cost V 3 bases and J 4 bases, with 12 bases left between them. This CDR3 is built from 14 residues. As DNA, the CDR3 is TGTGCCAGCAGTGATCGAGGGGCTGCCTATGGCTACACCTTC. It yields the protein CASSDRGAAYGYTF.

The chain is built from TRBV7-2 and TRBJ1-3; D not resolved. The CDR3 runs 16 residues. Germline CDR1 is SGHTA and CDR2 is FQGNSA. Trimming removed 5 bases at V and 2 bases at J, with 16 bases between. In nucleotides, the CDR3 is TGTGCCAGCAGCAATTCGGGGTTTCGGGCTGGAAACACCATATATTTT. Translated, it gives CASSNSGFRAGNTIYF. Combining the CDR3 with reference TRBV7-2 and TRBJ1-3 gives the whole variable domain GAGVSQSPSNKVTEKGKDVELRCDPISGHTALYWYRQSLGQGLEFLIYFQGNSAPDKSGLPSDRFSAERTGGSVSTLTIQRTQQEDSAVYLCASSNSGFRAGNTIYFGEGSWLTVV.

This clonotype was picked up a small number of times. The gene calls are TRBV28 and TRBJ2-5, with TRBD1 matching 11 bases. Germline lookup yields CDR1 MDHEN and CDR2 SYDVKM. V lost 4 bases, J lost 6 bases, and 16 bases stayed unmatched. The CDR3 consists of 18 residues. CDR3 protein: CASSYHEGGDRGRKTQYF. The CDR3 DNA sequence: TGTGCCAGCAGTTACCACGAGGGCGGGGACAGGGGGAGGAAGACCCAGTACTTC.

This chain joins TRBV7-9 and TRBJ1-1, with 7 bases matching TRBD1. CDR3 length equals 12 residues. Germline V CDR1 and CDR2: SEHNR, FQNEAQ (reference sequence). With 6 bases clipped from V and 8 bases from J, the junction kept 6 bases outside the gene matches. The CDR3 protein is CASSTGAREAFF. CDR3 bases: TGTGCCAGCAGTACAGGGGCGAGAGAAGCTTTCTTT.

This clonotype was seen repeatedly, ten times or more. J is TRBJ2-1 and V is TRBV4-3, with 8 bases that match TRBD2. V trimming: 3 bases; J trimming: 9 bases; junction bases outside the gene matches: 7. The CDR3 spans 14 residues. Germline V gene sequence: CDR1 LGHNA, CDR2 YSLEER. Here the CDR3 DNA reads TGCGCCAGCAGCCACCTACCCACTAGCGGTGAGCAGTTCTTC. This codes for CASSHLPTSGEQFF.

This clonotype was seen more than once but under ten times. V is TRBV20-1 and J is TRBJ1-5; 8 bases align to TRBD1. J lost 3 bases, V lost 4 bases, and 8 bases had no gene match. The CDR3 runs to 15 residues. CDR1 is DFQATT and CDR2 is SNEGSKA in the germline V gene (reference sequence). This CDR3 reads CSATGQGRANQPQHF. CDR3 nucleotides: TGCAGTGCTACCGGACAGGGCAGGGCCAATCAGCCCCAGCATTTT.

This clonotype was observed a handful of times. The rearrangement joins TRBV12-3 or TRBV12-4 to TRBJ2-5; 11 bases map to TRBD2. There are 16 residues in the CDR3. V lost 5 bases, J lost 3 bases, and 8 bases stayed unmatched. The CDR3 sequence is CASSVVAGGAEETQYF. The CDR3 coding sequence is TGTGCCAGCAGTGTTGTAGCGGGGGGGGCGGAAGAGACCCAGTACTTC.

This clonotype was found a few times. V gene TRBV6-5 combines with J gene TRBJ2-3; no definite D call. This CDR3 region has 15 residues. Germline assignment: CDR1 MNHEY and CDR2 SVGAGI. V lost 2 bases and J lost 1, with 10 bases in between. CDR3 nucleotides: TGTGCCAGCAGTTACCAAAGACTTGGCACAGATACGCAGTATTTT. Encoded protein: CASSYQRLGTDTQYF.

This clonotype has only a few counts. This CDR3 is CASSPAPGQLTDTQYF. CDR3 nucleotide sequence: TGCGCCAGCAGCCCCGCTCCGGGACAGCTCACAGATACGCAGTATTTT. This chain links TRBV5-1 with TRBJ2-3; 7 bases are shared with TRBD1. CDR1 is SGHRS, CDR2 YFSETQ, per germline. CDR3 size: 16 residues. V lost 4 bases and J lost 2; bases outside the gene matches: 10.

The chain uses TRBV20-1 and TRBJ1-6; the D gene is possibly TRBD1 (5 bases). The CDR3 runs to 17 residues. V lost 0 bases, J lost 3 bases, and 15 bases lay in between. Looked up from germline, CDR1 is DFQATT and CDR2 is SNEGSKA (reference sequence). CDR3 loop: CSARDQRGVFYNSPLHF. The CDR3 DNA reads as TGCAGTGCTAGAGATCAACGAGGGGTGTTCTATAATTCACCCCTCCACTTT.

The J gene is TRBJ1-2, the V gene TRBV30, with D perhaps TRBD1 (6 bases). The ends were cut back, 0 bases at V and 4 bases at J, with 12 bases in the middle. CDR1 is GTSNPN, CDR2 SVGIG, per germline (reference sequence). The CDR3 is 14 amino acids. The CDR3 DNA is TGTGCCTGGAGTGTACTGGACAGAGCCTATGGCTACACCTTC. Its translation: CAWSVLDRAYGYTF.

A few counts support this clonotype. This rearrangement joins TRBV12-3 or TRBV12-4 to TRBJ2-7; 10 bases fit TRBD2. The CDR3 has 16 amino acids. Trimming at V came to 6 bases and at J to 0 bases, leaving 8 bases not matched to a gene. CDR3 loop: CASSPRTSGNSYEQYF. For the CDR3, the DNA is TGTGCCAGCAGCCCCCGGACTAGCGGAAACTCCTACGAGCAGTACTTC.

This clonotype occurred a few times. This CDR3 is CASSLDSIPGQYSYEQYF. The CDR3 DNA follows: TGTGCCAGCAGCTTAGATAGTATCCCGGGACAGTATTCCTACGAGCAGTACTTC. The chain employs TRBV11-2 and TRBJ2-7; TRBD1 matches 7 bases. With V trimmed by 0 bases and J by 1 base, 12 bases remained unmatched. The CDR3 is made up of 18 amino acids. Per the germline V gene, CDR1 is SGHAT and CDR2 is FQNNGV.

This sequence joins TRBV30 and TRBJ1-5, with 10 bases that match TRBD1. From germline, CDR1 is GTSNPN and CDR2 SVGIG (reference sequence). V shed 3 bases and J 5 bases; nucleotides not matched to a gene: 10. The CDR3 consists of 16 residues. The CDR3 region is CAWRPPGTGVHQPQHF. The CDR3 bases are TGTGCCTGGAGACCCCCGGGGACAGGGGTTCATCAGCCCCAGCATTTT.

This clonotype was counted only a few times. This chain's CDR3 is CASSLGGAGVEFF. The CDR3 nucleotides are TGTGCCAGCAGTTTAGGCGGGGCGGGAGTGGAATTCTTC. The rearrangement uses TRBV12-3 or TRBV12-4 and TRBJ2-1, with 7 bases fitting TRBD2. This CDR3 has 13 amino acids. The ends lost 1 base at V and 16 bases at J; junction bases unmatched: 10.

The chain links TRBV19 to TRBJ2-2; TRBD1 might be the D (5 bases). V dropped 3 bases and J dropped 1 base, with 9 bases sitting between them. Germline lookup yields CDR1 LNHDA and CDR2 SQIVND (reference sequence). CDR3 size: 15 residues. DNA for the CDR3: TGTGCCAGTAGTATTGGTAGGGGGAACACCGGGGAGCTGTTTTTT. Protein product: CASSIGRGNTGELFF.

The table lists this clonotype with many counts. V gene TRBV20-1 combines with J gene TRBJ2-4; 7 nucleotides line up with TRBD2. Germline V gene lookup returns CDR1 DFQATT and CDR2 SNEGSKA (reference sequence). The CDR3 sequence is 14 residues long. The V segment lost 5 bases and the J segment 5 bases; nucleotides outside the gene matches: 9. The CDR3 here is CSAPSGVGQNIQYF. The DNA for the CDR3 is TGCAGTGCTCCTAGCGGCGTGGGACAAAACATTCAGTACTTC.

A few counts support this clonotype. This chain links TRBV11-2 with TRBJ2-6, with TRBD1 matching over 7 bases. CDR3 length equals 18 residues. J was trimmed by 0 bases and V by 5 bases; bases with no gene match: 10. Per germline, CDR1 SGHAT and CDR2 FQNNGV. In DNA form, the CDR3 reads TGTGCCAGCAGCCCCGGAGCAGGGGGATTCTCTGGGGCCAACGTCCTGACTTTC. Translation: CASSPGAGGFSGANVLTF.

This rearrangement joins TRBV27 to TRBJ1-6; TRBD1 matches 9 bases. The V gene's germline CDR1 is MNHEY and CDR2 SMNVEV (reference sequence). The CDR3 covers 14 residues. Losses at the gene ends were 7 bases for V and 7 bases for J; bases not matched to a gene: 5. CDR3 region: CASTTGTGNSPLHF. CDR3 in DNA: TGTGCCAGCACCACCGGGACAGGGAATTCACCCCTCCACTTT.

The V and J genes are TRBV4-1 and TRBJ2-7; 7 bases line up with TRBD1. V lost 4 bases to trimming and J lost 7 bases; unmatched junction nucleotides: 7. CDR1 and CDR2 from the germline V gene are MGHRA and YSYEKL. The CDR3 is 13 residues long. CDR3 DNA sequence: TGCGCCAGCAGCCTCCCGACAGGGACGGAGCAGTACTTC. Translating it yields CASSLPTGTEQYF.

The CDR3 DNA reads TGCAGCGTTGCTCCGGTCGGGACCTACGAGCAGTACTTC. Translation: CSVAPVGTYEQYF. The rearrangement uses TRBV29-1 and TRBJ2-7; TRBD2 might be the D (5 bases). Germline CDR1 and CDR2: SQVTM and ANQGSEA. The CDR3 is 13 amino acids. Trimming stripped 4 bases from V and 2 bases from J, with 12 bases between.

The sample holds many counts of this clonotype. The gene calls are TRBV12-3 or TRBV12-4 and TRBJ2-6; D may match TRBD1 or TRBD2 (6 bases each). V lost 7 bases and J 0 bases, leaving 16 bases between the germline ends. The CDR3 has 17 amino acids. Here the CDR3 reads CASTLTGAFSGANVLTF. As DNA, the CDR3 is TGTGCCAGCACCCTAACGGGGGCTTTCTCTGGGGCCAACGTCCTGACTTTC.

The chain has TRBV10-3 and TRBJ2-1, with 9 bases that match TRBD1. The length of the CDR3 is 15 residues. Germline CDR1 ENHRY, CDR2 SYGVKD. Trimming took 0 bases from V and 7 from J; bases not matched to a gene: 4. The CDR3 nucleotides read TGTGCCATCAGTGAGTCTAGTGGACAGGGGAATGAGCAGTTCTTC. As protein: CAISESSGQGNEQFF.

This clonotype has only a few counts. The chain recombines TRBV5-1 with TRBJ2-7; D ambiguous. V lost 0 bases to trimming and J lost 0 bases, with 7 bases between them. Germline V lookup: CDR1 SGHRS, CDR2 YFSETQ. The CDR3 totals 14 residues. CDR3 residues: CASSLVSDSYEQYF. The CDR3 nucleotides read TGCGCCAGCAGCTTGGTTTCGGACTCCTACGAGCAGTACTTC. The full variable domain, rest sourced from reference TRBV5-1 and TRBJ2-7, is KAGVTQTPRYLIKTRGQQVTLSCSPISGHRSVSWYQQTPGQGLQFLFEYFSETQRNKGNFPGRFSGRQFSNSRSEMNVSTLELGDSALYLCASSLVSDSYEQYFGPGTRLTVT.

V usage is TRBV25-1 and J usage is TRBJ1-5, with D uncertain. CDR1 and CDR2 (germline): MGHDK, SYGVNS. This CDR3 comprises 15 residues. The V gene lost 2 bases and the J gene lost 1 base, with 9 bases spanning the gap. CDR3 nucleotides: TGTGCCAGCAGTGAAATCGGCGGGAGCAATCAGCCCCAGCATTTT. This codes for CASSEIGGSNQPQHF. The full variable domain, in which reference TRBV25-1 and TRBJ1-5 provide the parts outside the CDR3, is EADIYQTPRYLVIGTGKKITLECSQTMGHDKMYWYQQDPGMELHLIHYSYGVNSTEKGDLSSESTVSRIRTEHFPLTLESARPSHTSQYLCASSEIGGSNQPQHFGDGTRLSIL.

As for this clonotype: One junction end does not reproduce the germline sequence, and a read error may be involved. The J gene is TRBJ2-7, the V gene TRBV5-6; no definite D call. This CDR3 is built from 13 residues. The germline V gene encodes CDR1 SGHDT and CDR2 YYEEEE. CDR3 residues: CASSLGRAAAHHF. DNA of the CDR3: TGTGCCAGCAGCTTGGGACGGGCCGCGGCTCATCACTTC.

The rearrangement links TRBV7-8 to TRBJ2-2; D ambiguous. V lost 3 bases to trimming and J lost 4 bases, with 15 bases between them. The CDR3 sequence is 16 residues long. Germline V gene sequence: CDR1 SGHVS, CDR2 FQNEAQ. The CDR3 coding sequence is TGTGCCAGCAGCTTTTCAGTTAAGCGATTCACCGGGGAGCTGTTTTTT. It codes for CASSFSVKRFTGELFF.

This clonotype showed up many times. The chain links TRBV29-1 to TRBJ2-1; 11 nucleotides match TRBD2. Trimming at V came to 7 bases and at J to 5 bases, leaving 10 bases not matched to a gene. This CDR3 is built from 15 residues. Germline V CDR1 and CDR2: SQVTM, ANQGSEA. The CDR3 region has the DNA TGCAGCGCCCCCGGTAAGGGACTAGCGGACAATGAGCAGTTCTTC. Translated: CSAPGKGLADNEQFF.